This T cell receptor (beta chain) was identified in a study of blood T cell repertoires in COVID-19. Sequenced by immunoSEQ multiplex PCR; TCRdb stores in-frame clones only, minus some. This sample carries some 400,000 clones, about 87% of them seen once, and the ten largest clones take 2.3%. The V end lost 1 base, the J end lost 3 bases, and 16 bases lay between the germline ends. The CDR3 consists of 17 residues. The germline CDR1 and CDR2 sequences are SGHTA and FQGTGA. The V call is TRBV7-3, the J call TRBJ2-1, with a possible D match to TRBD1 (6 bases). Sequenced input: peripheral blood. The source of this sequence is a woman aged 60-70 years with COVID-19, enrolled during active disease. CDR3 sequence reads: CASSLRNEGVFYNEQFF. As DNA, the CDR3 is TGTGCCAGCAGCTTAAGAAACGAGGGGGTCTTCTACAATGAGCAGTTCTTC.